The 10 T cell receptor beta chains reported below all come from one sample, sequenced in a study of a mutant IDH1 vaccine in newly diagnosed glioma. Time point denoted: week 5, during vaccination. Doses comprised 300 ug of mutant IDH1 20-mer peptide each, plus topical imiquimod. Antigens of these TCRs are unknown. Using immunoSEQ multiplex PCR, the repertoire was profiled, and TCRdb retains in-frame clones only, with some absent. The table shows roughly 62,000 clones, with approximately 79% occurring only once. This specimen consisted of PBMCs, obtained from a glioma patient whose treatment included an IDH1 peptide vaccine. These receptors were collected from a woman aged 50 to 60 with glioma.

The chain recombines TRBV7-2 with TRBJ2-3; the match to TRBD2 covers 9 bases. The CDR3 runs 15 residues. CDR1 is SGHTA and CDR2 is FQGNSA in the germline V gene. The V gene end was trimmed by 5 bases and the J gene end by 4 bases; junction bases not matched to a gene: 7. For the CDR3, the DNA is TGTGCCAGCAGCCCCGGGACTAGCAGAGCAGATACGCAGTATTTT. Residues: CASSPGTSRADTQYF.

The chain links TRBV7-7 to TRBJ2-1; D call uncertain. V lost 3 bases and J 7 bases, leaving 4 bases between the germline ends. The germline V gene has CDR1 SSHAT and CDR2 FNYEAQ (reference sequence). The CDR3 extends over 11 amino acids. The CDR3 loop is CASSLGNEQFF. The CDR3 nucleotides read TGTGCCAGCAGCTTGGGAAATGAGCAGTTCTTC.

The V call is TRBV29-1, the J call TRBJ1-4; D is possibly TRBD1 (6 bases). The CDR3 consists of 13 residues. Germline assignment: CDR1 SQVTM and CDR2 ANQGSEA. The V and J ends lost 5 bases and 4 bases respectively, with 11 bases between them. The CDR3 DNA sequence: TGCAGCGTTACAGGGTTCGGTAATGAAAAACTGTTTTTT. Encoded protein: CSVTGFGNEKLFF.

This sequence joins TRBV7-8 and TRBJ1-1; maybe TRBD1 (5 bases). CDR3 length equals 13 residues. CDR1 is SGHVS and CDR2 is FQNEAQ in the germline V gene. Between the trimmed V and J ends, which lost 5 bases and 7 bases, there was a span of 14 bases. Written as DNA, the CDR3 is TGTGCCAGCAGCACCACAGGTCCCCTTGAAGCTTTCTTT. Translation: CASSTTGPLEAFF.

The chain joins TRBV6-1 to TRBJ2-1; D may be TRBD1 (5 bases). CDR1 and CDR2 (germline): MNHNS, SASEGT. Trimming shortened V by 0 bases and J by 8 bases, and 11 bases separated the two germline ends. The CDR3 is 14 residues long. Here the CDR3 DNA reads TGTGCCAGCAGTGAAGCGCTTAAGGGGTATGAGCAGTTCTTC. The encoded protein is CASSEALKGYEQFF.

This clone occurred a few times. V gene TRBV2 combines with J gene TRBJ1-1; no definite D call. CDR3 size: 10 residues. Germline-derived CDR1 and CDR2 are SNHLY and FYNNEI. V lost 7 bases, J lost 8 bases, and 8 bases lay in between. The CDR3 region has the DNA TGTGCCAGCATTGTGGGCGAAGCTTTCTTT. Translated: CASIVGEAFF.

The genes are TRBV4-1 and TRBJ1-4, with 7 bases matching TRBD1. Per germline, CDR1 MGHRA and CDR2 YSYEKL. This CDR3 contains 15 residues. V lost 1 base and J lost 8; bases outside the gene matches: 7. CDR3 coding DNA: TGCGCCAGCAGCCAAGGGGAGGGGGCTGAGGAAAAACTGTTTTTT. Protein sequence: CASSQGEGAEEKLFF.

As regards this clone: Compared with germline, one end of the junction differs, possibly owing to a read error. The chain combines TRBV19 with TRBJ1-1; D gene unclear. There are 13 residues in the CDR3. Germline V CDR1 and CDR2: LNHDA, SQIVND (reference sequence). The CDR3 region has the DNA TGTGCCAGTACAACGGGTGGGAACACTGAAGCCTTCTTT. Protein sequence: CASTTGGNTEAFF.

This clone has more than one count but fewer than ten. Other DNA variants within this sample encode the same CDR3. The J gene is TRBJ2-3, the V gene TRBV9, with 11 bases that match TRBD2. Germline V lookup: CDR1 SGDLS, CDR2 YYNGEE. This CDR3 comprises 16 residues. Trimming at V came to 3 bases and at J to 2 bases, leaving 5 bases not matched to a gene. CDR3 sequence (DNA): TGTGCCAGCAGCGGGGGGACTAGCGGACTCACAGATACGCAGTATTTT. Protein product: CASSGGTSGLTDTQYF.

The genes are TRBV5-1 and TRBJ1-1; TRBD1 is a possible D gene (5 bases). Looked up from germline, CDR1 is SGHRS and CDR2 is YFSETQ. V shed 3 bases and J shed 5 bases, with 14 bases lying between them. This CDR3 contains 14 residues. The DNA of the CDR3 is TGCGCCAGCAGCTACGACGGGGGTGGTACTGAAGCTTTCTTT. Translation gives CASSYDGGGTEAFF. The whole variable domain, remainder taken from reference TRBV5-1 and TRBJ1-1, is KAGVTQTPRYLIKTRGQQVTLSCSPISGHRSVSWYQQTPGQGLQFLFEYFSETQRNKGNFPGRFSGRQFSNSRSEMNVSTLELGDSALYLCASSYDGGGTEAFFGQGTRLTVV.